Presented here are 9 T cell receptor beta chains from one specimen sequenced in a study of low-dose radiotherapy and immunotherapy resistance in tumors. Regarding time point: before trial treatment. cDNA synthesis used a TRAV/TRBV-specific primer set for both chains. The authors ran 20 PCR cycles to amplify TCRs with a constant-region primer and V-primer adapter. TCRdb reprocessed the reads with MiXCR, giving one entry per CDR3 protein. This table holds over 70,000 distinct CDR3 sequences, less than 35% found once. The input for sequencing was PBMCs, taken before treatment. The receptors stem from a female donor with ovarian cancer.

The chain combines TRBV12-3 or TRBV12-4 with TRBJ1-2; D perhaps matches TRBD1 (5 bases). This CDR3 spans 12 amino acids. Between the trimmed V and J ends, which lost 7 bases and 3 bases, there was a span of 9 bases. The CDR3 loop is CASTQGDYGYTF. In DNA, the CDR3 is TGTGCCAGCACCCAGGGTGACTATGGCTACACCTTC.

As for this clonotype: This likely reflects a read error, since a far larger clone is one base away. The chain carries TRBV7-2 and TRBJ2-5, with TRBD2 as a possible D gene (6 bases). Germline CDR1 SGHTA, CDR2 FQGNSA. The CDR3 loop spans 15 amino acids. V was clipped by 4 bases and J by 11 bases, with 23 bases between them. CDR3 nucleotide sequence: TGTGCCAGCAGCTCGGAGGGGAGAGGGCACAATGAGCAGTACTTC. It encodes CASSSEGRGHNEQYF. The full variable domain, with the rest looked up from reference TRBV7-2 and TRBJ2-5, is GAGVSQSPSNKVTEKGKDVELRCDPISGHTALYWYRQSLGQGLEFLIYFQGNSAPDKSGLPSDRFSAERTGGSVSTLTIQRTQQEDSAVYLCASSSEGRGHNEQYFGPGTRLLVL.

The chain links TRBV9 to TRBJ1-1; 7 bases line up with TRBD1. This CDR3 comprises 15 residues. The germline CDR1 and CDR2 sequences are SGDLS and YYNGEE. Unmatched junction bases numbered 9, after V lost 7 bases and J lost 0 bases. CDR3 protein: CASGISTGLNTEAFF. CDR3 in DNA: TGTGCCAGCGGAATTTCGACAGGGTTGAACACTGAAGCTTTCTTT.

The chain has TRBV2 and TRBJ2-1; D call uncertain. The CDR3 consists of 15 residues. The germline gives CDR1 SNHLY, CDR2 FYNNEI. V was shortened by 6 bases and J by 4 bases, with 16 bases between the two germline ends. The CDR3 spells CASRRQDLSYNEQFF. The CDR3 DNA sequence: TGTGCCAGCAGGCGGCAGGATCTTTCGTACAATGAGCAGTTCTTC. The variable domain in full, with the rest retrieved from reference TRBV2 and TRBJ2-1, is EPEVTQTPSHQVTQMGQEVILRCVPISNHLYFYWYRQILGQKVEFLVSFYNNEISEKSEIFDDQFSVERPDGSNFTLKIRSTKLEDSAMYFCASRRQDLSYNEQFFGPGTRLTVL.

This clonotype was detected ten times or more. The CDR3 DNA sequence: TGTGCCAGCAGCTTAGCTCCAGGGCAATATGGCTACACCTTC. Its protein product is CASSLAPGQYGYTF. The chain recombines TRBV7-2 with TRBJ1-2; maybe TRBD1 (5 bases). Trimming removed 0 bases from V and 5 bases from J, with 10 bases in between. This CDR3 has 14 amino acids. Looked up from germline, CDR1 is SGHTA and CDR2 is FQGNSA.

In its sample, this clonotype was seen many times. The chain's CDR3 is CSVGGGPNNEQFF. In DNA, the CDR3 is TGCAGTGTAGGCGGGGGACCTAACAATGAGCAGTTCTTC. The rearrangement links TRBV20-1 to TRBJ2-1, with TRBD2 identical over 7 bases. The CDR3 length is 13 residues. Germline-derived CDR1 and CDR2 are DFQATT and SNEGSKA (reference sequence). With 7 bases clipped from V and 5 bases from J, the junction kept 8 bases outside the gene matches.

This clonotype turned up a few times. A far larger clone is one nucleotide away, so this likely arose from a read error. This rearrangement joins TRBV12-3 or TRBV12-4 to TRBJ2-7; perhaps D is TRBD1 or TRBD2 (6 bases each). V was shortened by 7 bases and J by 7 bases, with 14 bases between the two germline ends. The CDR3 extends over 12 amino acids. CDR3 sequence: CASTEGGNEQYF. CDR3 DNA sequence: TGTGCCAGCACCGAGGGGGGCAATGAGCAGTACTTC.

This clonotype has at least ten counts. V usage is TRBV7-8 and J usage is TRBJ2-7; the match to TRBD2 covers 9 bases. The V segment lost 0 bases and the J segment 1 base; nucleotides outside the gene matches: 1. The CDR3 has 15 amino acids. Germline-derived CDR1 and CDR2 are SGHVS and FQNEAQ. The CDR3 loop reads CASSLATSGSYEQYF. DNA for the CDR3: TGTGCCAGCAGCTTAGCGACTAGCGGATCCTACGAGCAGTACTTC.

Worth noting for this clonotype: This sequence is one base from a far larger clone and is likely a read error. V and J are TRBV5-1 and TRBJ2-1, with D unresolved. This CDR3 region has 12 residues. Deletions cut 0 bases from V and 10 bases from J, with 8 bases between. Germline-derived CDR1 and CDR2 are SGHRS and YFSETQ. CDR3 DNA sequence: TGCGCCAGCAGCTTGGTACCCTACGAGCAGTTCTTC. Protein sequence: CASSLVPYEQFF.